What follows are 25 T cell receptor beta chains derived from one specimen sequenced in a study of T-cell reconstitution after alpha-beta-depleted transplantation in children. Preparation of the TCRbeta library was carried out with unique molecular identifiers. TCRdb ran MiXCR on the PCR reads and lists one entry per CDR3 protein. The sample shows a few hundred thousand distinct CDR3 sequences, 10% of them seen only once. The material was PBMCs from the stem cell graft donor, obtained from the stem cell graft. The receptors originated from a human donor who donated a stem cell graft to a child with acute lymphoblastic leukemia.

This clonotype has a handful of counts. This chain connects TRBV4-1 to TRBJ1-2; D unresolved. Germline V gene data show CDR1 as MGHRA and CDR2 as YSYEKL. The CDR3 extends over 14 amino acids. Trimming stripped 0 bases from V and 10 bases from J, with 15 bases between. CDR3: CASSQDLGHKNYTF. CDR3 sequence (DNA): TGCGCCAGCAGCCAAGATCTAGGGCACAAGAACTACACCTTC.

This clonotype came up a few times. The chain is built from TRBV28 and TRBJ2-1; possibly TRBD2 for D (5 bases). Per the germline V gene, CDR1 is MDHEN and CDR2 is SYDVKM. The V and J ends lost 5 bases and 0 bases respectively, with 20 bases between them. This CDR3 has 18 residues. The CDR3 coding sequence is TGTGCCAGCAGTCCCACCCTTGAAAGCGGCAGCTCCTACAATGAGCAGTTCTTC. It translates to CASSPTLESGSSYNEQFF.

The rearrangement links TRBV7-8 to TRBJ2-1; 8 positions match TRBD2. Germline CDR1 and CDR2: SGHVS and FQNEAQ. The CDR3 has 15 residues. V trimming: 6 bases; J trimming: 2 bases; junction bases outside the gene matches: 6. The CDR3: CASRPLAGPYNEQFF. The CDR3 coding sequence is TGTGCCAGCAGACCGCTAGCGGGCCCCTACAATGAGCAGTTCTTC.

In its sample, this clonotype was seen many times. CDR3 bases: TGTGCCAGCAGCTGGACAACCTACGAGCAGTACTTC. Protein: CASSWTTYEQYF. This sequence joins TRBV7-6 and TRBJ2-7, with TRBD1 as a possible D gene (5 bases). V was shortened by 4 bases and J by 2 bases, with 6 bases between the two germline ends. CDR1 and CDR2 (germline): SGHVS, FNYEAQ. CDR3 size: 12 residues.

The chain links TRBV7-2 to TRBJ1-2; D is perhaps TRBD1 (6 bases). This CDR3 has 14 residues. V was cut by 0 bases and J by 5 bases, with 10 bases left in between. The V gene's germline CDR1 is SGHTA and CDR2 FQGNSA. DNA of the CDR3: TGTGCCAGCAGCTTAGCTAGGACAGCTTATGGCTACACCTTC. Protein product: CASSLARTAYGYTF.

The chain joins TRBV5-1 to TRBJ2-7, with 7 bases identical to TRBD1. Losses at the gene ends were 2 bases for V and 3 bases for J; bases not matched to a gene: 2. The CDR3 is 13 amino acids. Per germline, CDR1 SGHRS and CDR2 YFSETQ. In DNA, the CDR3 is TGCGCCAGCAGCTTCCGGGACAGCTACGAGCAGTACTTC. This sequence encodes CASSFRDSYEQYF.

The rearrangement uses TRBV25-1 and TRBJ2-3; D ambiguous. CDR3 size: 14 residues. Trimming left V 0 bases short and J 4 bases short, with 8 bases between. CDR1 is MGHDK, CDR2 SYGVNS, per germline. CDR3 loop: CASSEYPVADTQYF. In nucleotides, the CDR3 is TGTGCCAGCAGTGAATATCCGGTCGCAGATACGCAGTATTTT.

This clonotype was recorded a few times. The chain links TRBV12-3 or TRBV12-4 to TRBJ2-2; TRBD2 matches 16 bases. This CDR3 spans 17 amino acids. V lost 8 bases to trimming and J lost 4 bases; unmatched junction nucleotides: 7. The CDR3 loop is CASGGTSGRVVTGELFF. Written as DNA, the CDR3 is TGTGCCAGCGGGGGGACTAGCGGGAGGGTAGTCACCGGGGAGCTGTTTTTT.

This chain uses TRBV12-3 or TRBV12-4 with TRBJ2-1, with 7 nucleotides matching TRBD2. The trim removed 2 bases at V and 12 bases at J, leaving 16 bases unmatched. The CDR3 extends over 16 amino acids. Here the CDR3 reads CASSLPGTSDGRGQFF. CDR3 nucleotides: TGTGCCAGCAGTTTACCGGGCACTAGCGATGGGCGGGGGCAGTTCTTC.

This clonotype has more than one count but fewer than ten. The J gene is TRBJ2-5, the V gene TRBV4-2, with 10 bases aligning to TRBD2. The V gene's germline CDR1 is LGHNA and CDR2 YNFKEQ. This CDR3 is built from 17 residues. Trimming at V came to 2 bases and at J to 2 bases, leaving 8 bases not matched to a gene. The CDR3 coding sequence is TGTGCCAGCAGCCAATATCAAGGAGCGGGAGGGCAAGAGACCCAGTACTTC. Its translation: CASSQYQGAGGQETQYF.

The rearrangement joins TRBV5-1 to TRBJ1-2; TRBD1 aligns across 9 bases. This CDR3 comprises 12 residues. V gave up 5 bases and J gave up 8 bases; unmatched junction bases: 4. The germline V gene has CDR1 SGHRS and CDR2 YFSETQ. The CDR3 DNA follows: TGCGCCAGCAGTTGGGACAGGGCGGGCTACACCTTC. Translating it yields CASSWDRAGYTF.

This clonotype was observed at least ten times. This sequence joins TRBV7-6 and TRBJ2-7; D remains unclear. Per germline, CDR1 SGHVS and CDR2 FNYEAQ. The CDR3 is 13 amino acids. Trimming took off 6 bases at V and 1 base at J, with 10 bases between the two ends. The CDR3 loop reads CASSPGLSYEQYF. The CDR3 bases are TGTGCCAGCAGTCCGGGCCTATCCTACGAGCAGTACTTC.

V and J are TRBV7-9 and TRBJ2-3; 8 bases agree with TRBD1. V dropped 5 bases and J dropped 3; count of bases not matched to a gene: 4. There are 14 residues in the CDR3. Germline CDR1 SEHNR, CDR2 FQNEAQ (reference sequence). The CDR3 region has the DNA TGTGCCAGCAGCATGGACAGGGCGACAGATACGCAGTATTTT. Translation: CASSMDRATDTQYF.

This clonotype has just a few counts. The V gene is TRBV21-1, the J gene TRBJ1-4; the tabulated D call, TRBD1, remains unverified against the DNA. TRBV21-1 corresponds to a pseudogene. CDR3 length: 15 residues. For the CDR3, the DNA is TGTGCCAGCACCTATCCCGACAGGGCCAAGGAAAAACTGTTTTTT. It specifies CASTYPDRAKEKLFF.

The chain employs TRBV7-2 and TRBJ2-3; 8 bases align to TRBD2. V lost 3 bases to trimming and J lost 7 bases; unmatched junction nucleotides: 12. The CDR3 is made up of 16 amino acids. Germline lookup yields CDR1 SGHTA and CDR2 FQGNSA. The CDR3, as DNA: TGTGCCAGCAGCTTGGCACCTACTAGCGGTCCCTATACGCAGTATTTT. It is translated as CASSLAPTSGPYTQYF.

This clonotype was detected ten times or more. The gene calls are TRBV27 and TRBJ2-7, with D possibly TRBD1 on 5 matching bases. This CDR3 has 13 residues. Trimming cost V 2 bases and J 7 bases, with 12 bases left between them. Looked up from germline, CDR1 is MNHEY and CDR2 is SMNVEV (reference sequence). CDR3 DNA: TGTGCCAGCAGTTTACAGGGTTCTGGAGAGCAGTACTTC. Translating gives CASSLQGSGEQYF.

This clonotype was counted between two and nine times. This chain links TRBV27 with TRBJ2-7, with a possible D match to TRBD2 (6 bases). The CDR3 loop spans 16 amino acids. Germline values: CDR1 MNHEY, CDR2 SMNVEV (reference sequence). V dropped 6 bases and J dropped 3 bases, with 21 bases sitting between them. The CDR3 sequence: CASSPVGGPGDYEQYF. The CDR3 region has the DNA TGTGCCAGCAGCCCCGTGGGAGGACCCGGGGACTACGAGCAGTACTTC.

The sample holds a few counts of this clonotype. V is TRBV12-3 or TRBV12-4 and J is TRBJ2-3; 8 positions match TRBD2. V gave up 5 bases and J gave up 8 bases; unmatched junction bases: 15. The CDR3 is 16 residues long. CDR3 sequence reads: CASSPAAGRGCGTQYF. The CDR3, as DNA: TGTGCCAGCAGTCCCGCGGCCGGGAGGGGGTGCGGTACGCAGTATTTT.

On this clonotype itself: Relative to the germline gene, one junction end is altered; a read error may explain this. V usage is TRBV12-3 or TRBV12-4 and J usage is TRBJ2-3; 9 bases fit TRBD2. The CDR3 totals 18 residues. The CDR3 here is CASCLASGRIAGTDTQYF. CDR3 nucleotide sequence: TGTGCCAGCTGTTTAGCCAGCGGGAGGATCGCGGGCACAGATACGCAGTATTTT.

The sample holds a few counts of this clonotype. The chain uses TRBV3-1 and TRBJ1-5; the D is unclear. Per the germline V gene, CDR1 is LGHDT and CDR2 is YNNKEL (reference sequence). Trimming removed 1 base at V and 1 base at J, with 14 bases between. This CDR3 comprises 17 residues. The CDR3 DNA follows: TGTGCCAGCAGCCAAGGGCCTTCCGGAGGCAGCAATCAGCCCCAGCATTTT. Protein sequence: CASSQGPSGGSNQPQHF.

The V and J genes are TRBV7-6 and TRBJ2-5, with TRBD1 matching over 9 bases. The CDR3 is 17 residues long. Germline V CDR1 and CDR2: SGHVS, FNYEAQ. Trimming at V came to 5 bases and at J to 7 bases, leaving 17 bases not matched to a gene. The DNA for the CDR3 is TGTGCCAGCAGCCCCCTCCAGCTACAGGGGGCGAGGGGGACCCAGTACTTC. Amino acids: CASSPLQLQGARGTQYF.

Ten or more counts support this clonotype. V is TRBV5-1 and J is TRBJ2-1; D ambiguous. Germline lookup yields CDR1 SGHRS and CDR2 YFSETQ. The germline V and J ends were trimmed by 0 bases and 6 bases, with 10 bases remaining between them. The CDR3 totals 14 residues. Written as DNA, the CDR3 is TGCGCCAGCAGCTTGGGAACTTTCTCCAATGAGCAGTTCTTC. It is translated as CASSLGTFSNEQFF.

J is TRBJ2-4 and V is TRBV1. TRBV1 is given as a pseudogene. The CDR3 spans 14 residues. The chain's CDR3 is CASSQPLAKNIQYF. For the CDR3, the DNA is TGCGCCAGCAGCCAACCTTTAGCCAAAAACATTCAGTACTTC.

This clonotype was observed a few times. The gene calls are TRBV14 and TRBJ2-7, with no clear D. Germline-derived CDR1 and CDR2 are SGHDN and FVKESK. V dropped 0 bases and J dropped 5 bases, with 17 bases sitting between them. CDR3 size: 16 residues. The CDR3 is CASSQDDRLPPNEQYF. The CDR3 DNA follows: TGTGCCAGCAGCCAAGACGACCGTCTCCCTCCTAACGAGCAGTACTTC.

V gene TRBV7-9 combines with J gene TRBJ1-1; D is uncertain. The germline V and J ends were trimmed by 5 bases and 6 bases, with 13 bases remaining between them. The CDR3 is made up of 13 amino acids. Germline CDR1 and CDR2: SEHNR and FQNEAQ (reference sequence). The CDR3 here is CASSPLLRAEAFF. CDR3 sequence (DNA): TGTGCCAGCAGCCCCCTCTTAAGGGCTGAAGCTTTCTTT.